This T cell receptor beta chain appears in the sequencing data of a study of PD-1 blockade in mismatch repair-deficient tumors. Overall study context: Patients had approximately 12 mismatch repair-deficient cancer types, all previously treated and progressing.

Generated by immunoSEQ multiplex PCR, the TCRdb table keeps only in-frame clones and is missing some. The sample lists 85,000 to 130,000 clones, about four fifths occurring once. This clone was detected only a few times. The V and J ends lost 4 bases and 0 bases respectively, with 10 bases between them. The germline V gene encodes CDR1 SGHVS and CDR2 FNYEAQ. CDR3 size: 15 residues. The J gene is TRBJ1-3, the V gene TRBV7-6; D is uncertain. The receptor was isolated from an adult with mismatch repair-deficient cancer. The sample in question was peripheral blood, obtained approximately 35 weeks after starting pembrolizumab. The CDR3 loop reads CASSSPRDSGNTIYF. CDR3 sequence (DNA): TGTGCCAGCAGCTCCCCCCGAGACTCTGGAAACACCATATATTTT.